This T cell receptor beta chain was identified during a study of blood T cell repertoires in COVID-19. For the study at large: Spain, Italy and the United States supplied samples that represented acute and convalescent COVID-19. Sample material is recorded as cDNA or gDNA derived from T cells, B-cell-depleted T cells, or PBMCs.

Generated by immunoSEQ multiplex PCR, the TCRdb table keeps only in-frame clones and is missing some. The sample lists approximately 240,000 clones; 80% to 95% were seen once. Seattle enrolled patients during active infection and tracked them longitudinally. Trimming removed 3 bases from V and 0 bases from J, with 15 bases in between. The CDR3 runs 17 residues. In germline, CDR1 is MGHRA, CDR2 YSYEKL. The TCR was taken from a man aged 30-40 years with COVID-19, enrolled during active disease. Material for sequencing was peripheral blood. The chain uses TRBV4-1 and TRBJ2-1; tentatively, D is TRBD1 (5 bases). CDR3 nucleotides: TGCGCCAGCAGCCACGCTACTCCCAGGGTCTCCTACAATGAGCAGTTCTTC. Translated, it gives CASSHATPRVSYNEQFF.